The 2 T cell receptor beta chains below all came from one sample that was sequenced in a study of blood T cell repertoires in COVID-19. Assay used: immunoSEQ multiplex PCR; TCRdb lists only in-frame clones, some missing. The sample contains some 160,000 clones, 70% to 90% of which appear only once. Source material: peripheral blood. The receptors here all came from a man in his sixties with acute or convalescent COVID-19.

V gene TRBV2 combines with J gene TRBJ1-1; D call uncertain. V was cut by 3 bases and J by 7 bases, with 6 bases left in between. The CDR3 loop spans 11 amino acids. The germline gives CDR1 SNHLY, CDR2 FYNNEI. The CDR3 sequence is CASSERNEAFF. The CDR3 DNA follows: TGTGCCAGCAGTGAGAGGAATGAAGCTTTCTTT.

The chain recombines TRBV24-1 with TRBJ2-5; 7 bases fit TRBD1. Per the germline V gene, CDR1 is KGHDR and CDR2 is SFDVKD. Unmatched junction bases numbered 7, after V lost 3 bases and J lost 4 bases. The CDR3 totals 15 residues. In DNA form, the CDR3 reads TGTGCCACCAGTGATCACCAGACAGGGCGAGAGACCCAGTACTTC. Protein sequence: CATSDHQTGRETQYF.